Listed here is a single T cell receptor beta chain. This entry is derived from a study of control samples from healthy donors and cancer patients. This CDR3 comprises 14 residues. Germline V gene data show CDR1 as SEHNR and CDR2 as FQNEAQ (reference sequence). J lost 3 bases, V lost 4 bases, and 2 bases had no gene match. TCRdb's copy holds only in-frame clones and misses some; the assay was immunoSEQ multiplex PCR. The sample consists of around 13,000 clones, approximately 94% of them appearing once. The origin of this receptor is a man between 65 and 85 years old with head and neck cancer. V usage is TRBV7-9 and J usage is TRBJ2-2, with 7 bases lining up with TRBD2. Sequencing was carried out using PBMCs. In nucleotides, the CDR3 is TGTGCCAGCAGCTCTAGCGGACACACCGGGGAGCTGTTTTTT. It encodes CASSSSGHTGELFF. Complete variable domain (other parts from reference TRBV7-9 and TRBJ2-2): DTGVSQNPRHKITKRGQNVTFRCDPISEHNRLYWYRQTLGQGPEFLTYFQNEAQLEKSRLLSDRFSAERPKGSFSTLEIQRTEQGDSAMYLCASSSSGHTGELFFGEGSRLTVL.